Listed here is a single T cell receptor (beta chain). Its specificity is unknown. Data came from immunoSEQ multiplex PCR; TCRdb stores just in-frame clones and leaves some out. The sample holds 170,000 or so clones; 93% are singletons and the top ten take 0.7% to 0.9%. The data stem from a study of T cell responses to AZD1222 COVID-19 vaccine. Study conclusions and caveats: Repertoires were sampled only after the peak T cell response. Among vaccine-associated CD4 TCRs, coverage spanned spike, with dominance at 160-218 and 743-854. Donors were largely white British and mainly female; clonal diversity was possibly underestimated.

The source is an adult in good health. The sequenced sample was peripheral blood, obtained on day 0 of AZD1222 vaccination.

CDR3 residues: CASSIPRTTGRGYTF. The CDR3 bases are TGTGCCAGTAGTATCCCAAGAACGACAGGGAGAGGCTACACCTTC. J is TRBJ1-2 and V is TRBV19; 7 bases agree with TRBD1. V was pared by 3 bases and J by 8 bases, with 12 bases of the junction left unmatched. From germline, CDR1 is LNHDA and CDR2 SQIVND (reference sequence). This CDR3 region has 15 residues.